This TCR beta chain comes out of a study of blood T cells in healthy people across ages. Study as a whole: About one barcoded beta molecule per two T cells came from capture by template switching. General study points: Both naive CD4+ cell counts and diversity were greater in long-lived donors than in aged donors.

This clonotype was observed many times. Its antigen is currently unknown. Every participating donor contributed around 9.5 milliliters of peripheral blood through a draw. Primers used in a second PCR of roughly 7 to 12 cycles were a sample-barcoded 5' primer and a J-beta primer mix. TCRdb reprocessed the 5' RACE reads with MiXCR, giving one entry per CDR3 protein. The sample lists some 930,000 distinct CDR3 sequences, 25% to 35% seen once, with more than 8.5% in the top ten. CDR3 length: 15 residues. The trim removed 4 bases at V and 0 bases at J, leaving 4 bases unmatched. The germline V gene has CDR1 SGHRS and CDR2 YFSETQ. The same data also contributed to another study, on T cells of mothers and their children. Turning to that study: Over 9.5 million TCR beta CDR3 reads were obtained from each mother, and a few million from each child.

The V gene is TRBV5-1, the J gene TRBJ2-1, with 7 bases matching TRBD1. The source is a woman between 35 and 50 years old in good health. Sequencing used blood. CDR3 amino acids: CASSPDRASYNEQFF. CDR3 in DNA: TGCGCCAGCAGCCCCGACAGGGCCTCCTACAATGAGCAGTTCTTC. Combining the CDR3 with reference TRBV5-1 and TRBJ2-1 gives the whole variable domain KAGVTQTPRYLIKTRGQQVTLSCSPISGHRSVSWYQQTPGQGLQFLFEYFSETQRNKGNFPGRFSGRQFSNSRSEMNVSTLELGDSALYLCASSPDRASYNEQFFGPGTRLTVL.